This TCR beta chain was sequenced during a study of blood T cell repertoires in COVID-19. Study information: Sources were T cells, B-cell-depleted T cells, or PBMCs; the material itself was cDNA or gDNA.

Authors' methods: Reference gene primer amplification in the assay estimated nucleated cell counts. Sequenced by immunoSEQ multiplex PCR; TCRdb stores in-frame clones only, minus some. That table supplies the V and J calls and clone size; D and trimming were determined from the DNA. The sample consists of about 79,000 clones, roughly 91% of them appearing once. Trimming cost V 7 bases and J 4 bases, with 13 bases left between them. The CDR3 sequence is 13 residues long. J is TRBJ1-2 and V is TRBV12-3 or TRBV12-4, with D possibly matching TRBD1 (6 bases). The receptor comes from a man between 70 and 80 years old with active or convalescent COVID-19. Sequences were obtained from peripheral blood. CDR3 loop: CASNLGGTYGYTF. CDR3 in DNA: TGTGCCAGCAACCTAGGGGGTACCTATGGCTACACCTTC.